This T cell receptor beta chain was recovered during a study of early T cells in non-severe SARS-CoV-2 infection. In the study overall: Unsorted whole blood bulk RNA was sequenced, with unpaired chains. Study observations and caveats: There was a bias toward anti-spike CD8 responses in VDJdb matching, which missed private and CD4 specificities.

Attached unique molecular identifiers marked individual cDNA molecules. MiXCR, run by TCRdb on the 5' RACE reads, gives a single entry per CDR3 protein. The sample holds 70,000 to 90,000 distinct CDR3 sequences, approximately 10% seen once. Trimming left V 6 bases short and J 4 bases short, with 18 bases between. Germline CDR1 and CDR2: SEHNR and FQNEAQ (reference sequence). This CDR3 region has 15 residues. The table lists this clonotype with many counts. The antigen is not known. The clonotype was recovered from an adult who was a healthcare worker with PCR-confirmed SARS-CoV-2 infection or an uninfected control (not recorded which). The sequencing input was whole blood. The chain joins TRBV7-9 to TRBJ1-2; no clear D. The CDR3 DNA follows: TGTGCCAGCAGTCACAATCAACCATTTCGCTATGGCTACACCTTC. Residues: CASSHNQPFRYGYTF.